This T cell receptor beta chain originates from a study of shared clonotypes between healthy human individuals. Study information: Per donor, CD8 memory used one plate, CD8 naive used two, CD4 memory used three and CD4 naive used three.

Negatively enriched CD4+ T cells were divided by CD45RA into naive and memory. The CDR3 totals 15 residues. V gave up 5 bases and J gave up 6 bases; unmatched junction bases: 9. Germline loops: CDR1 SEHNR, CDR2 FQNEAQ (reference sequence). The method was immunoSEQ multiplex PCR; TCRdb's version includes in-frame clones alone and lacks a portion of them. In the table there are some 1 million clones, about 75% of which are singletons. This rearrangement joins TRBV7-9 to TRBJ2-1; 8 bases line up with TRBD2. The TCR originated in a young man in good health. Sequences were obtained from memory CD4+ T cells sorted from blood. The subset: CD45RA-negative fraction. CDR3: CASSIGTRVGNEQFF. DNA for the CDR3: TGTGCCAGCAGCATCGGGACTAGGGTAGGCAATGAGCAGTTCTTC.